A selection of T cell receptor beta chains follows, all from one sample in a study of Ad26.COV2.S vaccination and SARS-CoV-2 variants. This table comes from immunoSEQ multiplex PCR, and its TCRdb copy is limited to in-frame clones, with some not included. The data show roughly 450,000 clones, around 90% seen once. The starting material was peripheral blood, obtained in a trial of Ad26.COV2.S vaccine versus placebo. The receptors shown here come from a person aged 18 to 59 who received the Ad26.COV2.S COVID-19 vaccine or a placebo. The CDR3 runs from the conserved cysteine through the conserved F or W. The order of the fields is D gene, clone size, V gene, J gene, CDR3 DNA, CDR3 protein. D genes are given only for firm matches. Not every row has a clone size; where given, it reads once, few, many or a size class.

.	once	TRBV19	TRBJ1-2	TGTGCCAGTAGTATAGAGGCAGGGACCAGGGGAGGCTACACCTTC	CASSIEAGTRGGYTF
TRBD2	.	TRBV3-1/TRBV3-2	TRBJ2-7	TGTGCCAGCAGCCAAGGGGCGTCTAGCGGGGACCTTAGAGACCCCTACGAGCAGTACTTC	CASSQGASSGDLRDPYEQYF
.	.	TRBV2	TRBJ2-7	TGTGCCAGCAGGGCGGACCTCGTGGAGCAGTACTTC	CASRADLVEQYF
.	.	TRBV28	TRBJ1-1	TGTGCCAGCAGTTTTGGGAGGTCCACTGAAGCTTTCTTT	CASSFGRSTEAFF
.	.	TRBV19	TRBJ1-5	TGTGCCAGTAGTAGAGCATCAAGGGGACCGGAGTCGGGAAATCAGCCCCAGCATTTT	CASSRASRGPESGNQPQHF
.	.	TRBV21-1	TRBJ1-5	TGTGCCATCAAGCGGACAGGCCCCGGAGGCAATCAGCCCCAGCATTTT	CAIKRTGPGGNQPQHF
.	.	TRBV27	TRBJ2-7	TGTGCCAGCACAGACCGGATAGGCGAGCAGTACTTC	CASTDRIGEQYF
.	.	TRBV4-3	TRBJ1-4	TGCGCCAGCAGCACCTACCAGGGTCCTAATGAAAAACTGTTTTTT	CASSTYQGPNEKLFF
TRBD2	.	TRBV6-6	TRBJ2-1	TGTGCCAGCACCGGACTAGCATTTAACAATGAGCAGTTCTTC	CASTGLAFNNEQFF
.	.	TRBV12-3/TRBV12-4	TRBJ1-2	TGTGCCAGCAGTCCCGGGAGTGGCTACACCTTC	CASSPGSGYTF
.	.	TRBV30	TRBJ2-3	TGTGCCTGGACCCGGCCCTTACCACCAGATACGCAGTATTTT	CAWTRPLPPDTQYF
TRBD2	.	TRBV2	TRBJ2-2	TGTGCCAGCACCAGGGCGGGAGTGGGGACCGGGGAGCTGTTTTTT	CASTRAGVGTGELFF
.	.	TRBV5-6	TRBJ1-3	TGTGCCAGCAGCTTGTCGTGGAAGGGGGGTCAAAGAAACACCATATATTTT	CASSLSWKGGQRNTIYF
.	.	TRBV28	TRBJ2-2	TGTGCCAGCGCTACTCCAGGGAACACCGGGGAGCTGTTTTTT	CASATPGNTGELFF
.	.	TRBV11-2	TRBJ2-6	TGTGCCAGCAGCCCCAGGGGGGCCGGGGCCAACGTCCTGACTTTC	CASSPRGAGANVLTF
.	.	TRBV4-3	TRBJ2-3	TGCGCCAGCAGCCAAGATCGGTACACAAGCACAGATACGCAGTATTTT	CASSQDRYTSTDTQYF
.	.	TRBV11-3	TRBJ2-1	TGTGCCAGCAGCCCTGATAGCTCCTACAATGAGCAGTTCTTC	CASSPDSSYNEQFF
.	.	TRBV3-1/TRBV3-2	TRBJ2-3	TGTGCCAGCAGCCAGGACTCCACAGATACGCAGTATTTT	CASSQDSTDTQYF
.	.	TRBV7-8	TRBJ2-1	TGTGCCAGCAGCCTAACTTGGCGGGGACGGGCCTACAATGAGCAGTTCTTC	CASSLTWRGRAYNEQFF
TRBD1	.	TRBV28	TRBJ1-5	TGTGCCAGCAGTCTCCGACAGGGCATGGGCAATCAGCCCCAGCATTTT	CASSLRQGMGNQPQHF
TRBD1	.	TRBV4-1	TRBJ2-7	TGCGCCAGCAGCCATTCCACCCGGGACAGGGGGCGAAATTTGTACTTC	CASSHSTRDRGRNLYF
.	once	TRBV9	TRBJ2-1	TGTGCCAGCAGCGTACACCAGAACAATGAGCAGTTCTTC	CASSVHQNNEQFF
TRBD1	.	TRBV6-6	TRBJ2-7	TGTGCCAGCAGTAAACCGGGACAGGGGACATACGAGCAGTACTTC	CASSKPGQGTYEQYF
.	.	TRBV11-1	TRBJ2-7	TGTGCCAGCAGCTTATTATTGGGGAGAGACTACGAGCAGTACTTC	CASSLLLGRDYEQYF
.	.	TRBV5-5	TRBJ1-1	TGTGCCAGCAGCTTGGGTCCCTATGCGGGAGTAGGAGCTTTCTTT	CASSLGPYAGVGAFF
.	.	TRBV2	TRBJ2-7	TGTGCCAGCAAGGGGAGTGCAGCCTACGAGCAGTACTTC	CASKGSAAYEQYF
.	.	TRBV2	TRBJ1-3	TGTGCCAGCAACGCGGTCAAGTCTGGAAACACCATATATTTT	CASNAVKSGNTIYF
.	.	TRBV7-6	TRBJ2-1	TGTGCCAGCAGCAGACCCTCGCTGCGGAGCTCCTACAATGAGCAGTTCTTC	CASSRPSLRSSYNEQFF
.	.	TRBV27	TRBJ2-7	TGTGCCAGCAGTTCCCAGTGGTCTGAGGGTTCCTACGAGCAGTACTTC	CASSSQWSEGSYEQYF
.	.	TRBV12-3/TRBV12-4	TRBJ1-2	TGTGCCAGCACCACAGGGTATGGATATGGCTACACCTTC	CASTTGYGYGYTF
TRBD1	.	TRBV16	TRBJ2-4	TGTGCCAGCAGCCAATCAGGGACAGGGGACGCCATTCAGTACTTC	CASSQSGTGDAIQYF
TRBD1	.	TRBV5-6	TRBJ1-2	TGTGCCAGCAGCTGGACAGGGGAAGATGGCTACACCTTC	CASSWTGEDGYTF
.	.	TRBV10-2	TRBJ2-5	TGCGCCAGCAGTGATCCCTCCGGGACACAAAAGATGGAGACCCAGTACTTC	CASSDPSGTQKMETQYF
.	.	TRBV19	TRBJ1-2	.	CASRLTGQSMATPSVGGYTF
TRBD2	.	TRBV7-8	TRBJ2-3	TGTGCCAGCAGCTTAGGCGGGAGTCGGACAGATACGCAGTATTTT	CASSLGGSRTDTQYF
TRBD2	.	TRBV6-2/TRBV6-3	TRBJ2-4	TGTGCCAGCAGTAGCGGGACTCCCGGCAAAAACATTCAGTACTTC	CASSSGTPGKNIQYF
.	.	TRBV2	TRBJ2-7	TGTGCCAGCAGTGGAGGCGGCTACGAGCAGTACTTC	CASSGGGYEQYF
.	.	TRBV7-2	TRBJ2-5	TGTGCCAGCAGCGGAGACAGTTCAAAAGAGACCCAGTACTTC	CASSGDSSKETQYF